The 28 T cell receptor beta chains reported below all come from one sample, sequenced in a study of cytomegalovirus exposure and HLA in healthy donors. Amplification used 60 Vbeta primers and 13 Jbeta primers. Data came from immunoSEQ multiplex PCR; TCRdb stores just in-frame clones and leaves some out. The sample table includes approximately 150,000 clones. The sequencing input was PBMCs. These receptors were taken from a woman in her 50s in good health and CMV-seronegative.

The chain employs TRBV4-1 and TRBJ1-2; TRBD1 aligns across 8 bases. J lost 1 base, V lost 3 bases, and 4 bases had no gene match. The CDR3 extends over 15 amino acids. Germline V lookup: CDR1 MGHRA, CDR2 YSYEKL. CDR3: CASSHPGQGNYGYTF. As DNA, the CDR3 is TGCGCCAGCAGCCACCCAGGACAGGGTAACTATGGCTACACCTTC.

The rearrangement joins TRBV28 to TRBJ1-1, with D uncertain. Trimming shortened V by 3 bases and J by 3 bases, and 5 bases separated the two germline ends. The germline CDR1 and CDR2 sequences are MDHEN and SYDVKM. The CDR3 sequence is 12 residues long. CDR3 amino acids: CASSFRYTEAFF. The CDR3 DNA reads as TGTGCCAGCAGTTTTCGTTACACTGAAGCTTTCTTT.

The chain couples TRBV18 to TRBJ2-7, with 7 bases identical to TRBD2. Losses at the gene ends were 6 bases for V and 0 bases for J; bases not matched to a gene: 8. Germline CDR1 KGHSH, CDR2 LQKENI. This CDR3 comprises 15 residues. The CDR3 sequence: CASSQFSGPSYEQYF. DNA of the CDR3: TGTGCCAGCTCCCAGTTTAGCGGGCCCTCCTACGAGCAGTACTTC.

This CDR3 is CASSPGTGLYSPLHF. Here the CDR3 DNA reads TGCGCCAGCAGCCCCGGGACAGGGCTTTATTCACCCCTCCACTTT. The J gene is TRBJ1-6, the V gene TRBV5-1; TRBD1 matches 9 bases. J gave up 8 bases and V 4 bases, and 7 bases lay outside the gene matches. The CDR3 runs to 15 residues. Germline CDR1 reads SGHRS; CDR2 reads YFSETQ.

CDR3 DNA: TGTGCCAGCATCCCAACAGGATACAATCAGCCCCAGCATTTT. It is translated as CASIPTGYNQPQHF. The chain is built from TRBV28 and TRBJ1-5; possible D gene TRBD1, 5 bases. Germline lookup yields CDR1 MDHEN and CDR2 SYDVKM. The CDR3 sequence is 14 residues long. V lost 7 bases, J lost 3 bases, and 13 bases lay in between.

The rearrangement uses TRBV4-2 and TRBJ2-3, with 7 bases lining up with TRBD2. The CDR3 has 15 residues. The J segment lost 3 bases and the V segment lost 0 bases, leaving 3 bases of the junction unmatched. Germline loops: CDR1 LGHNA, CDR2 YNFKEQ. The CDR3 reads CASSQDGDYTDTQYF. The DNA of the CDR3 is TGTGCCAGCAGCCAAGATGGGGACTATACAGATACGCAGTATTTT.

The gene calls are TRBV9 and TRBJ2-5; 7 nucleotides agree with TRBD1. Per the germline V gene, CDR1 is SGDLS and CDR2 is YYNGEE. This CDR3 has 16 residues. V lost 1 base, J lost 1 base, and 7 bases stayed unmatched. CDR3 coding DNA: TGTGCCAGCAGCGTATTACAGGGGAATTTCCAAGAGACCCAGTACTTC. Protein sequence: CASSVLQGNFQETQYF.

This chain uses TRBV28 with TRBJ2-7; D not certain. The CDR3 length is 15 residues. V lost 10 bases to trimming and J lost 2 bases, with 21 bases between them. Germline CDR1 reads MDHEN; CDR2 reads SYDVKM. The CDR3 loop is CAIRGTRQVTYEQYF. The CDR3 DNA reads as TGTGCCATCCGTGGAACTCGTCAGGTCACCTACGAGCAGTACTTC. Full variable domain (remainder filled in from reference TRBV28 and TRBJ2-7): DVKVTQSSRYLVKRTGEKVFLECVQDMDHENMFWYRQDPGLGLRLIYFSYDVKMKEKGDIPEGYSVSREKKERFSLILESASTNQTSMYLCAIRGTRQVTYEQYFGPGTRLTVT.

V gene TRBV6-6 combines with J gene TRBJ1-1; 7 bases are shared with TRBD1. Germline loops: CDR1 MNHNY, CDR2 SVGAGI (reference sequence). The CDR3 runs 14 residues. V dropped 3 bases and J dropped 2; count of bases not matched to a gene: 3. This chain's CDR3 is CASSYGTANTEAFF. Written as DNA, the CDR3 is TGTGCCAGCAGTTATGGGACAGCAAACACTGAAGCTTTCTTT.

The chain links TRBV19 to TRBJ2-5; 7 nucleotides line up with TRBD2. The CDR3 runs 15 residues. Germline assignment: CDR1 LNHDA and CDR2 SQIVND (reference sequence). Trimming removed 1 base from V and 4 bases from J; junction bases left unmatched: 6. CDR3 amino acids: CASSIGAGEGETQYF. The CDR3 bases are TGTGCCAGTAGTATAGGTGCGGGAGAGGGAGAGACCCAGTACTTC. Looking up the rest from reference TRBV19 and TRBJ2-5 gives the full variable domain: DGGITQSPKYLFRKEGQNVTLSCEQNLNHDAMYWYRQDPGQGLRLIYYSQIVNDFQKGDIAEGYSVSREKKESFPLTVTSAQKNPTAFYLCASSIGAGEGETQYFGPGTRLLVL.

The chain uses TRBV4-2 and TRBJ1-6; TRBD1 is a possible D gene (5 bases). The V gene lost 4 bases and the J gene lost 9 bases, with 19 bases spanning the gap. This CDR3 spans 16 amino acids. The germline V gene encodes CDR1 LGHNA and CDR2 YNFKEQ. CDR3 region: CASSRWGREKGSPLHF. For the CDR3, the DNA is TGTGCCAGCAGCCGGTGGGGGAGGGAGAAGGGTTCACCCCTCCACTTT.

The rearrangement uses TRBV19 and TRBJ2-2, with TRBD1 matching 9 bases. The ends lost 3 bases at V and 5 bases at J; junction bases unmatched: 4. CDR1 is LNHDA, CDR2 SQIVND, per germline (reference sequence). There are 15 residues in the CDR3. CDR3 sequence reads: CASSMWTGVTGELFF. The CDR3 DNA is TGTGCCAGTAGTATGTGGACAGGGGTAACCGGGGAGCTGTTTTTT. The full variable domain, in which reference TRBV19 and TRBJ2-2 provide the parts outside the CDR3, is DGGITQSPKYLFRKEGQNVTLSCEQNLNHDAMYWYRQDPGQGLRLIYYSQIVNDFQKGDIAEGYSVSREKKESFPLTVTSAQKNPTAFYLCASSMWTGVTGELFFGEGSRLTVL.

This chain connects TRBV28 to TRBJ1-1; D gene ambiguous. The germline V gene has CDR1 MDHEN and CDR2 SYDVKM. The V gene lost 2 bases and the J gene lost 1 base, with 5 bases spanning the gap. The CDR3 loop spans 13 amino acids. CDR3: CASSLGANTEAFF. CDR3 DNA: TGTGCCAGCAGTTTAGGAGCGAACACTGAAGCTTTCTTT.

CDR3 amino acids: CASSDGGTVTYEQYF. Here the CDR3 DNA reads TGTGCCAGCAGTGATGGAGGGACGGTGACCTACGAGCAGTACTTC. V gene TRBV6-1 combines with J gene TRBJ2-7; a possible D gene is TRBD2 (6 bases). The length of the CDR3 is 15 residues. CDR1 is MNHNS and CDR2 is SASEGT in the germline V gene. V was shortened by 3 bases and J by 2 bases, with 14 bases between the two germline ends.

The gene calls are TRBV6-1 and TRBJ2-7, with D tentatively TRBD1 (6 bases). This CDR3 has 14 amino acids. In germline, CDR1 is MNHNS, CDR2 SASEGT. The germline V and J ends were trimmed by 7 bases and 2 bases, with 15 bases remaining between them. The chain's CDR3 is CASKSGGLAYEQYF. For the CDR3, the DNA is TGTGCCAGCAAGTCTGGGGGCCTGGCCTACGAGCAGTACTTC.

The V call is TRBV4-2, the J call TRBJ2-7, with 8 bases that match TRBD1. This CDR3 contains 16 residues. Germline V gene sequence: CDR1 LGHNA, CDR2 YNFKEQ. The J segment lost 2 bases and the V segment lost 4 bases, leaving 10 bases of the junction unmatched. The CDR3 protein is CASSPYGTGGTYEQYF. CDR3 nucleotides: TGTGCCAGCAGCCCTTACGGGACAGGCGGAACCTACGAGCAGTACTTC.

The chain is built from TRBV5-6 and TRBJ2-1; no clear D gene. CDR1 and CDR2 (germline): SGHDT, YYEEEE. V was cut by 4 bases and J by 9 bases, with 11 bases left in between. CDR3 length equals 12 residues. The CDR3 is CASSRNGGEQFF. The DNA for the CDR3 is TGTGCCAGCAGCCGCAACGGTGGTGAGCAGTTCTTC.

V is TRBV28 and J is TRBJ2-7; D call uncertain. The CDR3 contains 15 residues. The V end lost 4 bases, the J end lost 3 bases, and 16 bases lay between the germline ends. Per the germline V gene, CDR1 is MDHEN and CDR2 is SYDVKM. Written as DNA, the CDR3 is TGTGCCAGCAGTTCCCTCCGGTCCCCTGACTACGAGCAGTACTTC. Translating gives CASSSLRSPDYEQYF.

CDR3 DNA sequence: TGTGCCAGCAGCAGCGGGACTAGCGGGAGTACAGATACGCAGTATTTT. Translating it yields CASSSGTSGSTDTQYF. This chain connects TRBV9 to TRBJ2-3, with 14 bases that match TRBD2. Germline V gene data show CDR1 as SGDLS and CDR2 as YYNGEE. The CDR3 has 16 amino acids. The J segment lost 3 bases and the V segment lost 4 bases, leaving 4 bases of the junction unmatched.

The DNA for the CDR3 is TGTGCCAGCAGACTAGCGGAGTGGACGGACGCAGATACGCAGTATTTT. This gives the protein CASRLAEWTDADTQYF. The chain recombines TRBV2 with TRBJ2-3, with 8 bases identical to TRBD2. J was trimmed by 4 bases and V by 6 bases; bases with no gene match: 12. CDR3 length: 16 amino acids. Germline V gene lookup returns CDR1 SNHLY and CDR2 FYNNEI.

The CDR3 bases are TGTGCCAGCAGCTCAGGACTAGCGGGGATCTACGAGCAGTACTTC. Translated, it gives CASSSGLAGIYEQYF. The chain couples TRBV7-9 to TRBJ2-7, with 12 bases fitting TRBD2. The CDR3 is 15 amino acids. Germline V gene sequence: CDR1 SEHNR, CDR2 FQNEAQ (reference sequence). The J segment lost 3 bases and the V segment lost 4 bases, leaving 4 bases of the junction unmatched.

The V and J genes are TRBV11-3 and TRBJ1-3; TRBD1 is a possible D gene (6 bases). Trimming shortened V by 5 bases and J by 3 bases, and 8 bases separated the two germline ends. CDR1 SGHNT and CDR2 YENEEA come from the germline V gene. The length of the CDR3 is 13 residues. CDR3 in DNA: TGTGCCAGCAGCCGGGACAATGGAAACACCATATATTTT. Translating it yields CASSRDNGNTIYF. The full variable domain, rest sourced from reference TRBV11-3 and TRBJ1-3, is EAGVVQSPRYKIIEKKQPVAFWCNPISGHNTLYWYLQNLGQGPELLIRYENEEAVDDSQLPKDRFSAERLKGVDSTLKIQPAELGDSAVYLCASSRDNGNTIYFGEGSWLTVV.

The gene calls are TRBV5-4 and TRBJ1-2; D remains ambiguous. The CDR3 consists of 14 residues. V was cut by 3 bases and J by 2 bases, with 11 bases left in between. CDR1 is SGHNT and CDR2 is YYREEE in the germline V gene (reference sequence). The CDR3 spells CASSSEGENYGYTF. In nucleotides, the CDR3 is TGTGCCAGCAGCTCCGAAGGAGAAAACTATGGCTACACCTTC. Using reference TRBV5-4 and TRBJ1-2 for the parts outside the CDR3, the full variable domain is ETGVTQSPTHLIKTRGQQVTLRCSSQSGHNTVSWYQQALGQGPQFIFQYYREEENGRGNFPPRFSGLQFPNYSSELNVNALELDDSALYLCASSSEGENYGYTFGSGTRLTVV.

The chain combines TRBV29-1 with TRBJ2-5, with a weak D call TRBD2 (6 bases). Per the germline V gene, CDR1 is SQVTM and CDR2 is ANQGSEA. The CDR3 spans 12 residues. V was clipped by 4 bases and J by 0 bases, with 6 bases between them. The CDR3 protein is CSVGDYQETQYF. The CDR3 DNA reads TGCAGCGTTGGGGACTACCAAGAGACCCAGTACTTC.

The chain joins TRBV1 to TRBJ1-1. TRBV1 is a pseudogene. The CDR3 is made up of 17 amino acids. CDR3 region: CTSSQESTTGRNTEAFF. The CDR3 DNA reads TGCACCAGCAGCCAAGAATCGACTACGGGGAGGAACACTGAAGCTTTCTTT.

The rearrangement joins TRBV9 to TRBJ2-2; D possibly corresponds to TRBD1 (6 bases). This CDR3 has 14 amino acids. Germline CDR1 is SGDLS and CDR2 is YYNGEE. V was shortened by 0 bases and J by 5 bases, with 8 bases between the two germline ends. This CDR3 reads CASSVVQGTGELFF. CDR3 nucleotides: TGTGCCAGCAGCGTAGTACAGGGTACCGGGGAGCTGTTTTTT.

The rearrangement uses TRBV18 and TRBJ1-1; 7 nucleotides agree with TRBD1. The J segment lost 1 base and the V segment lost 5 bases, leaving 7 bases of the junction unmatched. CDR1 and CDR2 from the germline V gene are KGHSH and LQKENI. The CDR3 runs 15 residues. CDR3 in amino acids: CASSVAGTENTEAFF. CDR3 nucleotides: TGTGCCAGCTCAGTCGCCGGGACAGAGAACACTGAAGCTTTCTTT. The entire variable domain, with the rest obtained from reference TRBV18 and TRBJ1-1, is as follows: NAGVMQNPRHLVRRRGQEARLRCSPMKGHSHVYWYRQLPEEGLKFMVYLQKENIIDESGMPKERFSAEFPKEGPSILRIQQVVRGDSAAYFCASSVAGTENTEAFFGQGTRLTVV.

The chain carries TRBV18 and TRBJ1-5; 9 bases align to TRBD1. Germline assignment: CDR1 KGHSH and CDR2 LQKENI. J lost 6 bases, V lost 3 bases, and 9 bases had no gene match. This CDR3 region has 16 residues. CDR3 sequence reads: CASSPDRGQGLQPQHF. For the CDR3, the DNA is TGTGCCAGCTCACCGGATAGGGGACAGGGTCTTCAGCCCCAGCATTTT.